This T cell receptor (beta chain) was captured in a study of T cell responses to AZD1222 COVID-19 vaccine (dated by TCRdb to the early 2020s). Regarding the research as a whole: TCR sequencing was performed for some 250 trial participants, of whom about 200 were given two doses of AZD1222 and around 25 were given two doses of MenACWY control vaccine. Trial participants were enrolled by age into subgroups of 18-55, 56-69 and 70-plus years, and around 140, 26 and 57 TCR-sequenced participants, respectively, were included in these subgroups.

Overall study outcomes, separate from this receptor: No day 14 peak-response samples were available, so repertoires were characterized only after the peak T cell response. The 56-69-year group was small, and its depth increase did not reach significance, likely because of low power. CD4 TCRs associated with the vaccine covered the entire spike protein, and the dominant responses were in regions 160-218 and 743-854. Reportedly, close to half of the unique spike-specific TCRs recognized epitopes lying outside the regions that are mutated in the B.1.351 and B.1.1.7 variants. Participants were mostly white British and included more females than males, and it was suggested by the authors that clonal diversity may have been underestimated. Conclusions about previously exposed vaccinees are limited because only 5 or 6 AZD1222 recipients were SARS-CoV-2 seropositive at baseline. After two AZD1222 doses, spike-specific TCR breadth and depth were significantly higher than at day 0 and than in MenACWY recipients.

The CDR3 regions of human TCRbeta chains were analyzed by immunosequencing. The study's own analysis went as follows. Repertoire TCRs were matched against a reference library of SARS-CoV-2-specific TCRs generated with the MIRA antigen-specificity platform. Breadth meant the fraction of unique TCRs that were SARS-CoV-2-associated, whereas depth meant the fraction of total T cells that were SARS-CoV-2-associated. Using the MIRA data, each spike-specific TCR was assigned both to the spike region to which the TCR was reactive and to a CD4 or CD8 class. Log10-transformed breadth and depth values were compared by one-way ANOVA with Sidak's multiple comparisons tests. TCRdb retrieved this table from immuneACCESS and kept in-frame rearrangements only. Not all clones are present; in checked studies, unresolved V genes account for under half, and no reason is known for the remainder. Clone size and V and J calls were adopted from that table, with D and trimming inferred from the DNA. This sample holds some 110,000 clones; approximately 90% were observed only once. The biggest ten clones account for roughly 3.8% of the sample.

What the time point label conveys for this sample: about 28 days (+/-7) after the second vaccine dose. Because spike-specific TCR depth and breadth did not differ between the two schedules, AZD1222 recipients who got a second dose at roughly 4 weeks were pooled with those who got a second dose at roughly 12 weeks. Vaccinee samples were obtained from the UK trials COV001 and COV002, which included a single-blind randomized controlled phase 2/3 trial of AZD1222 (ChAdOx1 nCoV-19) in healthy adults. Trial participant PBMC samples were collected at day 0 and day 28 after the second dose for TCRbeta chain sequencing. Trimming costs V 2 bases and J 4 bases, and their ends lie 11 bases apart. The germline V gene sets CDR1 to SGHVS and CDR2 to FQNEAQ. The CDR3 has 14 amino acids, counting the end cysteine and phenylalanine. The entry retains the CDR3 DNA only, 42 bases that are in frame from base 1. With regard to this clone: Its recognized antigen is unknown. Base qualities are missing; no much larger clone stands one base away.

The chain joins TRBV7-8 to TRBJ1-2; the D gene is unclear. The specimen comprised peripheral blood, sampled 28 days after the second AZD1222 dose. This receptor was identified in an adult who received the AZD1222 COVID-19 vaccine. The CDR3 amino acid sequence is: CASSLLGTGYGYTF. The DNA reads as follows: TGTGCCAGCAGCTTACTCGGAACTGGCTATGGCTACACCTTC.